The 27 T cell receptor beta chains given below trace back to one sample, sequenced in a study of blood T cell repertoires in COVID-19 (dated by TCRdb to the early 2020s). The library was produced with the immunoSEQ multiplex PCR assay. The table comes from immuneACCESS by way of TCRdb, which keeps in-frame sequences with V and J called. Part of the clones is missing from these tables; in studies checked, under half for an unresolved V gene and the rest for unknown reasons. In this sample the table shows about 220,000 clones, around 80% of which occur a single time. The ten largest clones add up to around 5.5% of the sample. The sequencing input was peripheral blood. The receptors come from a woman aged 60-70 years who had recovered from COVID-19.

The V gene is TRBV21-1, the J gene TRBJ1-5; TRBD1 is the table's D call and was not checked against the DNA. TRBV21-1 is recorded as a pseudogene. The CDR3 is 17 residues long. The CDR3 here is CASSKVGTVYSNQPQHF. In DNA form, the CDR3 reads TGTGCCAGCAGCAAAGTGGGGACAGTGTATAGCAATCAGCCCCAGCATTTT.

The chain combines TRBV30 with TRBJ2-1; D remains unclear. CDR3 length: 14 amino acids. Trimming left V 2 bases short and J 2 bases short, with 10 bases between. From germline, CDR1 is GTSNPN and CDR2 SVGIG (reference sequence). The CDR3 here is CAWSLAQAYNEQFF. Written as DNA, the CDR3 is TGTGCCTGGAGTTTAGCACAAGCCTACAATGAGCAGTTCTTC.

V and J are TRBV5-1 and TRBJ2-4, with D maybe TRBD2 (5 bases). This CDR3 spans 14 amino acids. CDR1 is SGHRS and CDR2 is YFSETQ in the germline V gene. Deletions cut 2 bases from V and 8 bases from J, with 14 bases between. CDR3 sequence: CASSLAGDSDIQYF. CDR3 bases: TGCGCCAGCAGCTTAGCCGGGGATAGTGACATTCAGTACTTC.

This clone was recorded only once. This chain connects TRBV4-1 to TRBJ2-7, with D possibly being TRBD1 (7 bases). Looked up from germline, CDR1 is MGHRA and CDR2 is YSYEKL. The CDR3 is 17 amino acids. Trimming removed 4 bases from V and 1 base from J, with 20 bases in between. In DNA form, the CDR3 reads TGCGCCAGCAGCCGCGGGGACGCCCAGGGGGGATCCTACGAGCAGTACTTC. Protein sequence: CASSRGDAQGGSYEQYF.

The chain has TRBV4-1 and TRBJ2-1, with D hard to call. From germline, CDR1 is MGHRA and CDR2 YSYEKL. Between the trimmed V and J ends, which lost 4 bases and 7 bases, there was a span of 14 bases. This CDR3 has 14 residues. The CDR3: CASSRLPGPNEQFF. The DNA for the CDR3 is TGCGCCAGCAGCCGTCTACCAGGCCCTAATGAGCAGTTCTTC.

The chain joins TRBV5-1 to TRBJ2-5; 7 bases line up with TRBD2. CDR1 is SGHRS, CDR2 YFSETQ, per germline. V shed 4 bases and J 5 bases; nucleotides not matched to a gene: 17. The CDR3 has 17 amino acids. The CDR3 DNA is TGCGCCAGCAGCCTAGGAATAAATCGACTAGCTGGGGAGACCCAGTACTTC. Its translation: CASSLGINRLAGETQYF.

This chain links TRBV7-2 with TRBJ2-2; D gene unclear. Germline CDR1 SGHTA, CDR2 FQGNSA. This CDR3 is 15 amino acids long. The V and J ends lost 0 bases and 5 bases respectively, with 10 bases between them. The CDR3 region is CASSLAASQTGELFF. CDR3 in DNA: TGTGCCAGCAGCTTAGCCGCCAGTCAAACCGGGGAGCTGTTTTTT.

The V gene is TRBV6-6, the J gene TRBJ2-7; 12 bases are shared with TRBD2. The V and J ends lost 5 bases and 3 bases, in that order; junction bases with no gene match: 8. The germline gives CDR1 MNHNY, CDR2 SVGAGI (reference sequence). The CDR3 has 16 amino acids. The CDR3 coding sequence is TGTGCCAGCAGTAAACGGACTAGCGGGGCCAACTACGAGCAGTACTTC. Its protein is CASSKRTSGANYEQYF.

The rearrangement uses TRBV18 and TRBJ1-1, with 7 positions matching TRBD1. This CDR3 spans 17 amino acids. V lost 5 bases and J lost 2; bases outside the gene matches: 14. Germline CDR1 and CDR2: KGHSH and LQKENI. The CDR3 DNA is TGTGCCAGCTCAGTAATCGCAATGACAGGGAGAAACACTGAAGCTTTCTTT. This translates into CASSVIAMTGRNTEAFF.

The CDR3 loop is CASGQAGAPRNEQFF. Here the CDR3 DNA reads TGTGCTAGTGGCCAGGCAGGGGCTCCGAGGAATGAGCAGTTCTTC. The rearrangement links TRBV12-5 to TRBJ2-1; D is perhaps TRBD1 (6 bases). Trimming removed 6 bases from V and 7 bases from J, with 19 bases in between. Germline V gives CDR1 LGHNT, CDR2 FRNRAP. The CDR3 runs 15 residues. Looking up the rest from reference TRBV12-5 and TRBJ2-1 gives the full variable domain: DARVTQTPRHKVTEMGQEVTMRCQPILGHNTVFWYRQTMMQGLELLAYFRNRAPLDDSGMPKDRFSAEMPDATLATLKIQPSEPRDSAVYFCASGQAGAPRNEQFFGPGTRLTVL.

This chain uses TRBV7-3 with TRBJ1-1; D is unclear. Germline-derived CDR1 and CDR2 are SGHTA and FQGTGA. V was cut by 2 bases and J by 0 bases, with 13 bases left in between. The CDR3 totals 16 residues. In DNA form, the CDR3 reads TGTGCCAGCAGCTTAGGGCCCTCAGTAATGAACACTGAAGCTTTCTTT. Its translation is CASSLGPSVMNTEAFF. The variable domain in full, completed from reference TRBV7-3 and TRBJ1-1, reads GAGVSQTPSNKVTEKGKYVELRCDPISGHTALYWYRQSLGQGPEFLIYFQGTGAADDSGLPNDRFFAVRPEGSVSTLKIQRTERGDSAVYLCASSLGPSVMNTEAFFGQGTRLTVV.

The chain has TRBV2 and TRBJ1-2, with D tentatively TRBD1 (5 bases). Germline lookup yields CDR1 SNHLY and CDR2 FYNNEI. With 9 bases removed from V and 4 bases from J, the gap between germline ends came to 18 bases. This CDR3 contains 14 residues. The CDR3 sequence is CARRVEGPAYGYTF. As DNA, the CDR3 is TGTGCCAGGAGGGTGGAGGGGCCTGCCTATGGCTACACCTTC.

This rearrangement joins TRBV16 to TRBJ1-2; 7 bases map to TRBD1. This CDR3 contains 14 residues. Trimming cost V 2 bases and J 4 bases; bases outside gene matches: 4. Germline lookup yields CDR1 KGHSY and CDR2 FQNENV. The CDR3 is CASSQDRVGYGYTF. As DNA, the CDR3 is TGTGCCAGCAGCCAAGACAGGGTCGGCTATGGCTACACCTTC.

In this sample, this clone turned up once. V gene TRBV12-5 combines with J gene TRBJ2-3; a weak D match, TRBD2 (5 bases). V gave up 2 bases and J gave up 0 bases, with 15 bases separating them. The CDR3 runs 17 residues. Germline V gene lookup returns CDR1 LGHNT and CDR2 FRNRAP. CDR3: CASGLSSTIISTDTQYF. The DNA of the CDR3 is TGTGCTAGTGGTTTGTCTTCGACTATAATTAGCACAGATACGCAGTATTTT.

The J gene is TRBJ1-1, the V gene TRBV19; tentatively, D is TRBD1 (5 bases). Germline CDR1 and CDR2: LNHDA and SQIVND (reference sequence). The CDR3 length is 11 residues. Trimming removed 7 bases at V and 6 bases at J, with 9 bases between. In DNA form, the CDR3 reads TGTGCCAGTAAGGGGCCAGCTGAAGCTTTCTTT. It yields the protein CASKGPAEAFF.

This clone came up once. The chain recombines TRBV19 with TRBJ1-4, with TRBD1 matching 11 bases. CDR3 length: 18 amino acids. In germline, CDR1 is LNHDA, CDR2 SQIVND (reference sequence). Losses at the gene ends were 5 bases for V and 2 bases for J; bases not matched to a gene: 10. The CDR3 DNA sequence: TGTGCCAGTAGTGTGACCGGGACAGGGGGTCAGACTAATGAAAAACTGTTTTTT. Translation gives CASSVTGTGGQTNEKLFF.

The chain links TRBV3-1 (or the pseudogene TRBV3-2) to TRBJ1-2, with D unclear. CDR1 and CDR2 from the germline V gene are LGHDT and YNNKEL (reference sequence). V was shortened by 3 bases and J by 4 bases, with 3 bases between the two germline ends. CDR3 length: 11 amino acids. Written as DNA, the CDR3 is TGTGCCAGCAGCCACCTCTATGGCTACACCTTC. This gives the protein CASSHLYGYTF.

The gene calls are TRBV7-6 and TRBJ1-1; D call uncertain. Trimming pared 1 base from V and 1 base from J, leaving 4 bases between. CDR1 and CDR2 (germline): SGHVS, FNYEAQ. This CDR3 has 13 amino acids. CDR3 protein: CASSLDRNTEAFF. In DNA, the CDR3 is TGTGCCAGCAGCTTAGACAGGAACACTGAAGCTTTCTTT.

The chain recombines TRBV9 with TRBJ1-2; 7 nucleotides agree with TRBD1. CDR1 and CDR2 from the germline V gene are SGDLS and YYNGEE. The CDR3 covers 14 residues. V lost 0 bases, J lost 7 bases, and 6 bases stayed unmatched. For the CDR3, the DNA is TGTGCCAGCAGCGTAGCGAATCACAGGGGTGGCTACACCTTC. It yields the protein CASSVANHRGGYTF.

The chain has TRBV15 and TRBJ2-3; 10 nucleotides align to TRBD2. Looked up from germline, CDR1 is LNHNV and CDR2 is YYDKDF (reference sequence). The CDR3 is made up of 16 amino acids. Unmatched junction bases numbered 2, after V lost 2 bases and J lost 0 bases. CDR3: CATSRKRGGSTDTQYF. The CDR3 DNA reads TGTGCCACCAGCAGAAAGCGGGGGGGTAGCACAGATACGCAGTATTTT. The full variable domain, rest sourced from reference TRBV15 and TRBJ2-3, is DAMVIQNPRYQVTQFGKPVTLSCSQTLNHNVMYWYQQKSSQAPKLLFHYYDKDFNNEADTPDNFQSRRPNTSFCFLDIRSPGLGDTAMYLCATSRKRGGSTDTQYFGPGTRLTVL.

The chain joins TRBV10-3 to TRBJ2-7; 10 positions agree with TRBD2. Per the germline V gene, CDR1 is ENHRY and CDR2 is SYGVKD. J gave up 3 bases and V 9 bases, and 5 bases lay outside the gene matches. The CDR3 consists of 13 residues. CDR3 amino acids: CAIGSSGGYEQYF. CDR3 DNA: TGTGCCATTGGCTCTAGCGGGGGCTACGAGCAGTACTTC.

This clone was found once. Here the CDR3 reads CASSLWTGALAFF. The CDR3 coding sequence is TGTGCCAGCAGTTTATGGACAGGGGCTCTGGCTTTCTTT. The chain combines TRBV6-6 with TRBJ1-1; 9 bases agree with TRBD1. CDR1 is MNHNY and CDR2 is SVGAGI in the germline V gene (reference sequence). Trimming took 4 bases from V and 11 from J; bases not matched to a gene: 8. The CDR3 contains 13 residues.

The rearrangement links TRBV5-4 to TRBJ2-3, with 8 bases aligning to TRBD1. Germline V gene lookup returns CDR1 SGHNT and CDR2 YYREEE (reference sequence). The CDR3 has 14 residues. Unmatched junction bases numbered 4, after V lost 6 bases and J lost 1 base. The CDR3: CASTWTGRTDTQYF. The CDR3 DNA follows: TGTGCCAGCACCTGGACAGGGCGCACAGATACGCAGTATTTT.

The chain links TRBV9 to TRBJ2-5, with D possibly matching TRBD1 (6 bases). Germline CDR1 reads SGDLS; CDR2 reads YYNGEE. The CDR3 contains 17 residues. Between the trimmed V and J ends, which lost 3 bases and 0 bases, there was a span of 18 bases. CDR3 in amino acids: CASSARGTTTYQETQYF. The CDR3, as DNA: TGTGCCAGCAGCGCAAGAGGGACAACTACCTACCAAGAGACCCAGTACTTC.

The rearrangement links TRBV5-8 to TRBJ1-3, with D possibly matching TRBD1 (5 bases). The CDR3 covers 19 residues. The V and J ends lost 3 bases and 1 base respectively, with 23 bases between them. Germline V gives CDR1 SGHTS, CDR2 YDEGEE. CDR3 amino acids: CASSSSGSGRFFSGNTIYF. In DNA, the CDR3 is TGTGCCAGCAGCTCGAGTGGGTCAGGGAGGTTTTTTTCTGGAAACACCATATATTTT.

J is TRBJ1-6 and V is TRBV5-1; 7 bases are shared with TRBD1. CDR3 length equals 14 residues. V was clipped by 5 bases and J by 7 bases; unmatched bases: 6. The germline CDR1 and CDR2 sequences are SGHRS and YFSETQ. The CDR3 spells CASREGQLNSPLHF. The CDR3 coding sequence is TGCGCCAGCAGAGAGGGACAGTTGAATTCACCCCTCCACTTT.

This clone was observed once. The J gene is TRBJ2-3, the V gene TRBV5-4; D may be TRBD2 (5 bases). The CDR3 consists of 14 residues. The V and J ends lost 0 bases and 2 bases respectively, with 7 bases between them. Germline lookup yields CDR1 SGHNT and CDR2 YYREEE (reference sequence). CDR3 region: CASSLVGATDTQYF. CDR3 bases: TGTGCCAGCAGCTTGGTGGGAGCCACAGATACGCAGTATTTT.